This entry is about one TCR beta chain. No antigen is known for it. These data come from a study of T cell responses to AZD1222 COVID-19 vaccine. At the level of the study: Second doses at about 4 or about 12 weeks were pooled.

Whole-study results and caveats: Spike-specific TCR breadth and depth grew following two AZD1222 doses.

V lost 3 bases and J lost 0, with 12 bases in between. CDR1 is SGHVS, CDR2 FQNEAQ, per germline. The CDR3 runs 16 residues. Sequencing used immunoSEQ multiplex PCR; TCRdb keeps in-frame clones, though not all of them. The sample carries 120,000 to 150,000 clones, approximately 89% recorded once. The rearrangement joins TRBV7-8 to TRBJ1-3; D not resolved. The TCR originated in an adult in good health. The starting material was peripheral blood, obtained on day 0 of AZD1222 vaccination. Written as DNA, the CDR3 is TGTGCCAGCAGCTTCCCACAGAGATACTCTGGAAACACCATATATTTT. It yields the protein CASSFPQRYSGNTIYF.